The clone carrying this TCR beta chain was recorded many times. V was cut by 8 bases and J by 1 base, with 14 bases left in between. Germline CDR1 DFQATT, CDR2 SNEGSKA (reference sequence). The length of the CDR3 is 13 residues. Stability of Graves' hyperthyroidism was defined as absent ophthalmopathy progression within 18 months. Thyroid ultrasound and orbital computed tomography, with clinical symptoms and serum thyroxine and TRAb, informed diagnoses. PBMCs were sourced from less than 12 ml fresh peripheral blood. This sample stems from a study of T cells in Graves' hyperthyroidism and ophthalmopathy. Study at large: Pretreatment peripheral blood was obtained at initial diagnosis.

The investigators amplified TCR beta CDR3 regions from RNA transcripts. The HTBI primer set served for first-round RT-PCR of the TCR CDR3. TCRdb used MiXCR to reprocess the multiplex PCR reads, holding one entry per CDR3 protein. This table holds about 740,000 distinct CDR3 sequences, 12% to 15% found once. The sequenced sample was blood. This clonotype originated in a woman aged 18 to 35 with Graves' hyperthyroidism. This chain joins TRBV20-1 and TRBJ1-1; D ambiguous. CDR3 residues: CSPNGAGNTEAFF. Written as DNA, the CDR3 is TGCAGTCCCAACGGTGCAGGGAACACTGAAGCTTTCTTT.